This TCR beta chain was sequenced during a study of T cells in Graves' hyperthyroidism and ophthalmopathy. The sample holds many counts of this clonotype. Per germline, CDR1 SGHRS and CDR2 YFSETQ. Between the trimmed V and J ends, which lost 5 bases and 6 bases, there was a span of 14 bases. The CDR3 runs to 14 residues. Amplified regions were TCR beta CDR3 sequences from RNA transcripts. First-round RT-PCR targeting the TCR CDR3 was performed with the HTBI primer set. Via MiXCR, TCRdb re-called the multiplex PCR reads, giving one row per CDR3 protein. The sample yields about 360,000 distinct CDR3 sequences, approximately 15% seen once.

The clonotype comes from a woman between 18 and 29 years old with Graves' hyperthyroidism that later progressed to Graves' ophthalmopathy. The chain links TRBV5-1 to TRBJ1-4; no clear D gene. The specimen was blood. This CDR3 reads CASSLRPGDEKLFF. As DNA, the CDR3 is TGCGCCAGCAGTCTTCGCCCCGGGGATGAAAAACTGTTTTTT.